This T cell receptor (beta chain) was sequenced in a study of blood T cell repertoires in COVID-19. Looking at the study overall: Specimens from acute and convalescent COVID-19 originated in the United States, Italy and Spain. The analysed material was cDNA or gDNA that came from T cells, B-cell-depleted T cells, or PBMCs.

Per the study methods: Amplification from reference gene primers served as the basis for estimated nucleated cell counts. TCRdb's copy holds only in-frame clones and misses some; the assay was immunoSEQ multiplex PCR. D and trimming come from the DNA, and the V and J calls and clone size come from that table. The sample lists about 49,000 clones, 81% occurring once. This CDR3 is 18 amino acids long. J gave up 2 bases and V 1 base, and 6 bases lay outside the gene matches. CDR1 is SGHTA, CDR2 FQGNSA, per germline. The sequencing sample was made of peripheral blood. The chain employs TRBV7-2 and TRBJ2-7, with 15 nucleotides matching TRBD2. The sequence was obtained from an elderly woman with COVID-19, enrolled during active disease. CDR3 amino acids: CASSLGTSGRAFPYEQYF. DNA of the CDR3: TGTGCCAGCAGCTTAGGGACTAGCGGGAGGGCCTTCCCCTACGAGCAGTACTTC. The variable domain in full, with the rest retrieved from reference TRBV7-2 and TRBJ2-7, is GAGVSQSPSNKVTEKGKDVELRCDPISGHTALYWYRQSLGQGLEFLIYFQGNSAPDKSGLPSDRFSAERTGGSVSTLTIQRTQQEDSAVYLCASSLGTSGRAFPYEQYFGPGTRLTVT.